The source of this T cell receptor beta chain is a study of CD4 T cells in relation to SARS-CoV-2 and coronaviruses. The protocol was immunoSEQ multiplex PCR, while the TCRdb copy is restricted to in-frame clones and leaves out a portion. The table records tens of thousands of clones, over 75% of them present only once. For nine to ten days, around 99,000 sorted CD4+ cells grew with T cell-depleted PBMCs and CEF. The CDR3 sequence is 14 residues long. Deletions cut 3 bases from V and 6 bases from J, with 14 bases between. CDR1 MDHEN and CDR2 SYDVKM come from the germline V gene. Points on this clone: Its antigen is undetermined.

Sequencing was done on a sample of naive CD4+ T cells from PBMCs, cultured in vitro. The subset: naive CD4+ T cells isolated by negative enrichment. The rearrangement joins TRBV28 to TRBJ1-2, with D uncertain. The source is an adult with COVID-19. The CDR3 reads CASSFPGLGNGYTF. DNA of the CDR3: TGTGCCAGCAGTTTTCCCGGCCTGGGGAATGGCTACACCTTC.